This T cell receptor (beta chain) emerged from a study of CD8 T cells in ankylosing spondylitis. Findings and limits, study-wide: A TCR beta motif of several highly homologous variants seemed to mark ankylosing spondylitis blood. Reportedly, disease-linked clones are significantly enriched in ankylosing spondylitis patients' matched synovial fluid.

Notes on this clonotype: Antigen: not known.

CDR1 and CDR2 from the germline V gene are MGHRA and YSYEKL. This CDR3 spans 14 amino acids. Germline trimming cut 5 bases from V and 7 bases from J; bases unmatched to any gene: 6. 5'-RACE, quantitative and with molecular barcodes, yielded the TCR beta libraries. Each CDR3 protein gets one entry after TCRdb re-called the 5' RACE reads with MiXCR. The sample holds 250,000 to 300,000 distinct CDR3 sequences, about 20% seen once. The chain has TRBV4-1 and TRBJ1-2; TRBD1 matches 11 bases. Sequencing was performed on blood, either unsorted or a sorted T cell fraction (not recorded which). The receptor comes from a male donor with ankylosing spondylitis or in good health (not recorded which). The CDR3 DNA is TGCGCCAGCAGCATTGGACAGGGGGCGAGTGGCTACACCTTC. Encoded protein: CASSIGQGASGYTF.